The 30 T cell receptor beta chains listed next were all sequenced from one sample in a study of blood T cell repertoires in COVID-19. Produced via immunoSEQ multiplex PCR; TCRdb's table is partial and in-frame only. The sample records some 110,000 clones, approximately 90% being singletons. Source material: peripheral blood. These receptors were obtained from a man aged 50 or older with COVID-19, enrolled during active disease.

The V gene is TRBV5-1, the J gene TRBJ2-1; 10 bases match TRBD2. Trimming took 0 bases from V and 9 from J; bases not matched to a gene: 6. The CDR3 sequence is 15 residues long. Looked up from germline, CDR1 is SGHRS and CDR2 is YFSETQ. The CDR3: CASSLVLAGAREQFF. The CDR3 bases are TGCGCCAGCAGCTTGGTGCTAGCGGGAGCGCGTGAGCAGTTCTTC.

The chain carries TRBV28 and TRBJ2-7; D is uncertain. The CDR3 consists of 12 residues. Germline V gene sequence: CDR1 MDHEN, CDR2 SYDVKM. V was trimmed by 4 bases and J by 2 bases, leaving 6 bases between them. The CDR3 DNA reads TGTGCCAGCAGTTCCCCCGCCTACGAGCAGTACTTC. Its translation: CASSSPAYEQYF.

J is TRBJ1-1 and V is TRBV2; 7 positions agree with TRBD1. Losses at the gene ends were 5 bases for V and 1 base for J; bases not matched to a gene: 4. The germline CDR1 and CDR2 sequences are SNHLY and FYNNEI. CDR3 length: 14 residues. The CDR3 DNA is TGTGCCAGCAGTCGGGACAGTACGAACACTGAAGCTTTCTTT. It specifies CASSRDSTNTEAFF.

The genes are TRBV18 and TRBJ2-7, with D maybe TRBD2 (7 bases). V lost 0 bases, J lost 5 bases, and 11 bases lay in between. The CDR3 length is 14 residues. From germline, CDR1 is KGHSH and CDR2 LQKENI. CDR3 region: CASSPPGGHNEQYF. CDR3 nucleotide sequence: TGTGCCAGCTCACCACCGGGGGGGCATAACGAGCAGTACTTC.

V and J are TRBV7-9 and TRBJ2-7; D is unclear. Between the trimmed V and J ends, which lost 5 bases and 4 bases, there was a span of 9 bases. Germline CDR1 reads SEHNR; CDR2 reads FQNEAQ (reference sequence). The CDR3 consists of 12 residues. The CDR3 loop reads CASSLTEYEQYF. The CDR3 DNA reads TGTGCCAGCAGCCTTACAGAGTACGAGCAGTACTTC.

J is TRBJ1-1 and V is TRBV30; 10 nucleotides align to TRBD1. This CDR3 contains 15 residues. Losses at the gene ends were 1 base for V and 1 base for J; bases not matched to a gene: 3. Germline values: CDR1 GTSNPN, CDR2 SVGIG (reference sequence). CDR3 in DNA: TGTGCCTGGAGTGCCCGGGACAGGGGGAACACTGAAGCTTTCTTT. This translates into CAWSARDRGNTEAFF. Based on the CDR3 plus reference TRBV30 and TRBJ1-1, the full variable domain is SQTIHQWPATLVQPVGSPLSLECTVEGTSNPNLYWYRQAAGRGLQLLFYSVGIGQISSEVPQNLSASRPQDRQFILSSKKLLLSDSGFYLCAWSARDRGNTEAFFGQGTRLTVV.

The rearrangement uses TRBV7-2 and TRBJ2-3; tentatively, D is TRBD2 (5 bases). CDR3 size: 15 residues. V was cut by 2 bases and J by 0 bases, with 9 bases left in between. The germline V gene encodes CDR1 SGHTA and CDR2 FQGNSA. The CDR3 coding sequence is TGTGCCAGCAGCTTAACGGGCGGGAGCACAGATACGCAGTATTTT. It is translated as CASSLTGGSTDTQYF.

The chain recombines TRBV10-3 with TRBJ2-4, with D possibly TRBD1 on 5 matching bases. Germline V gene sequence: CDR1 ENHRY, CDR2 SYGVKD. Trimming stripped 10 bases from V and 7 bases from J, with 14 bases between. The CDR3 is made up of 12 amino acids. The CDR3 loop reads CATAGQGNIQYF. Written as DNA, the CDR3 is TGTGCCACCGCTGGCCAGGGTAACATTCAGTACTTC.

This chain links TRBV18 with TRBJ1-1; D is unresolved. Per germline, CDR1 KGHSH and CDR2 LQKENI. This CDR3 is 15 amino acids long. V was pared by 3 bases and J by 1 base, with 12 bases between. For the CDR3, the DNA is TGTGCCAGCTCACCCCTGGAGCTACAGAACACTGAAGCTTTCTTT. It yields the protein CASSPLELQNTEAFF.

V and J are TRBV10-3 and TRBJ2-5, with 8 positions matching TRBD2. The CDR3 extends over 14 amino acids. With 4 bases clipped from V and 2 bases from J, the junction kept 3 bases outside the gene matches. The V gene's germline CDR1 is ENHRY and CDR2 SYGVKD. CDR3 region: CAISGPGGQETQYF. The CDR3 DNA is TGTGCCATCAGTGGCCCGGGAGGGCAAGAGACCCAGTACTTC.

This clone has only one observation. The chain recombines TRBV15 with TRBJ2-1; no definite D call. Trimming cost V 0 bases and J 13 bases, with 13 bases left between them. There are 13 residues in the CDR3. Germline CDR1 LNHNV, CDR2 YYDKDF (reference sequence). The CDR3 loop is CATSRDRSGHQFF. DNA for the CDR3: TGTGCCACCAGCAGAGATCGGAGTGGCCACCAGTTCTTC.

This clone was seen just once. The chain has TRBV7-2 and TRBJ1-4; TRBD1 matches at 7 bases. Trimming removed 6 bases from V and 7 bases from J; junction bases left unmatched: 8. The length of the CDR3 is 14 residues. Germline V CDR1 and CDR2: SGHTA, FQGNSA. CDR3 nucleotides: TGTGCCAGCAGTCGGAGGGGGCGCTCTGAAAAACTGTTTTTT. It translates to CASSRRGRSEKLFF.

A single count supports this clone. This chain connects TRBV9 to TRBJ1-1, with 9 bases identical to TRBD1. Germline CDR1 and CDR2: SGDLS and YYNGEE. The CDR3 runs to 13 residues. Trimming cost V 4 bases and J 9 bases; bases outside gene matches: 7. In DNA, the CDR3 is TGTGCCAGCAGCCTAGGGACAGGGAGTAAAGCTTTCTTT. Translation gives CASSLGTGSKAFF.

CDR3 loop: CASSWLGDEKLFF. CDR3 nucleotide sequence: TGTGCCAGCAGCTGGCTCGGGGATGAAAAACTGTTTTTT. This chain connects TRBV5-6 to TRBJ1-4; no definite D call. The CDR3 covers 13 residues. Germline V gene lookup returns CDR1 SGHDT and CDR2 YYEEEE. Between the trimmed V and J ends, which lost 3 bases and 6 bases, there was a span of 9 bases.

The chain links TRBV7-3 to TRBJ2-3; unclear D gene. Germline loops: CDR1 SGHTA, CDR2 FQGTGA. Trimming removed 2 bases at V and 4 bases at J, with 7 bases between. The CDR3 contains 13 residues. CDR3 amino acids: CASSLSRSDTQYF. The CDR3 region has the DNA TGTGCCAGCAGCTTATCCAGATCAGATACGCAGTATTTT.

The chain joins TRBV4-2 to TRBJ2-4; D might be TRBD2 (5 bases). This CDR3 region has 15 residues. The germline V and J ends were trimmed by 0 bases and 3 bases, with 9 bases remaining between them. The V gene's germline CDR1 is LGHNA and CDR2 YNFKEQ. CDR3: CASSQEAGVKNIQYF. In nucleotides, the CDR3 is TGTGCCAGCAGCCAAGAGGCGGGCGTCAAAAACATTCAGTACTTC.

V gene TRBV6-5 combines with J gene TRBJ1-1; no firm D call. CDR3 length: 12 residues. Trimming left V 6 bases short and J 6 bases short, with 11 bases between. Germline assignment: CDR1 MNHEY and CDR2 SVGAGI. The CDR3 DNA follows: TGTGCCAGCAGCCAACGGAGGGCTGAAGCTTTCTTT. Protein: CASSQRRAEAFF.

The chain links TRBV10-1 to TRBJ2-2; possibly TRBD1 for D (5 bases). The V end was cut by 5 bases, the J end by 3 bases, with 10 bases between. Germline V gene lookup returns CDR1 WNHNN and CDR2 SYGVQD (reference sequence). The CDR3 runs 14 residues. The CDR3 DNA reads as TGCGCCAGCAGTCCCGGACAAGACACCGGGGAGCTGTTTTTT. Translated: CASSPGQDTGELFF.

CDR3 residues: CSVPGTGGQETQYF. CDR3 bases: TGCAGCGTACCCGGGACGGGGGGACAAGAGACCCAGTACTTC. The V gene is TRBV29-1, the J gene TRBJ2-5; 7 bases match TRBD2. J lost 2 bases, V lost 6 bases, and 9 bases had no gene match. This CDR3 region has 14 residues. The V gene's germline CDR1 is SQVTM and CDR2 ANQGSEA.

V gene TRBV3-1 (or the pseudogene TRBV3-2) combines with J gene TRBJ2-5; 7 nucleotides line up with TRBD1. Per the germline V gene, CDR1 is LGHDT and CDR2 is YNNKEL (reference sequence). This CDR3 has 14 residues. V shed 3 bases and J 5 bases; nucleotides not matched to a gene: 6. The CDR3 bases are TGTGCCAGCAGCCAGGAAGGGGGCGCGGAGACCCAGTACTTC. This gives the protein CASSQEGGAETQYF.

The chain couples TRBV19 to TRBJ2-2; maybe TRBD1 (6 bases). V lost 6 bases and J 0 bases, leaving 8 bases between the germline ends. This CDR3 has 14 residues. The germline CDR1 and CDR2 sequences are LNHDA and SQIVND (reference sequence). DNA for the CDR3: TGTGCCAGTAGGACAGGAACGAACACCGGGGAGCTGTTTTTT. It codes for CASRTGTNTGELFF.

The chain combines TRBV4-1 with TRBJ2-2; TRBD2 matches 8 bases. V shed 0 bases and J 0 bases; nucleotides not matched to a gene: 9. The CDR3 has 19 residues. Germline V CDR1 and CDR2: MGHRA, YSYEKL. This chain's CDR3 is CASSQDPPQAGANTGELFF. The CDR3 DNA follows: TGCGCCAGCAGCCAAGATCCCCCCCAAGCGGGAGCGAACACCGGGGAGCTGTTTTTT.

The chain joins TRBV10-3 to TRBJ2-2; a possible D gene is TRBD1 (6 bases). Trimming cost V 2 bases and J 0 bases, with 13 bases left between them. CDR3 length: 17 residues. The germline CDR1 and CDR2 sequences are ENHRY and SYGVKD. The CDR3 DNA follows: TGTGCCATCAGTGAGACAGGGCGCGGTGCGAACACCGGGGAGCTGTTTTTT. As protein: CAISETGRGANTGELFF.

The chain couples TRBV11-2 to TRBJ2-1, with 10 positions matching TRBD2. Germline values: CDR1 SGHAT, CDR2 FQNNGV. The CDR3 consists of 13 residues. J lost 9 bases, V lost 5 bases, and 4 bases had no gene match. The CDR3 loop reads CASSDSGRFEQFF. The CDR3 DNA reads TGTGCCAGCAGCGATAGCGGGAGGTTTGAGCAGTTCTTC.

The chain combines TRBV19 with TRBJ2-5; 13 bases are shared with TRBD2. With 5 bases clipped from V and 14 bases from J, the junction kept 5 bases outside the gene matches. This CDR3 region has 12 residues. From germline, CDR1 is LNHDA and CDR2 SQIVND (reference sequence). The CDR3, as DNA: TGTGCCAGTAGTCCCGGGACTAGCGGGATATACTTC. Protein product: CASSPGTSGIYF.

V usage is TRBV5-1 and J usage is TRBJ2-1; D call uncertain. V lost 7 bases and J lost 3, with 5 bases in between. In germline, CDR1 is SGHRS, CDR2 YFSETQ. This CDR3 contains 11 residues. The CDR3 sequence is CASQDYNEQFF. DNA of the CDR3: TGCGCCAGCCAGGACTACAATGAGCAGTTCTTC.

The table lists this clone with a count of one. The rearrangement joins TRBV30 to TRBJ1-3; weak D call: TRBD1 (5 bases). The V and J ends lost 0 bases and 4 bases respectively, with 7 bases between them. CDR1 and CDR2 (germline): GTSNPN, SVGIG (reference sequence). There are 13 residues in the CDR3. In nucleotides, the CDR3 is TGTGCCTGGAGTGTGAACAGGGGAAACACCATATATTTT. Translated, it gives CAWSVNRGNTIYF.

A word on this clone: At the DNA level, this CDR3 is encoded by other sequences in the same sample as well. CDR3 residues: CASSVAGAANEQFF. The CDR3 coding sequence is TGTGCCAGCAGCGTAGCTGGGGCAGCGAATGAGCAGTTCTTC. This sequence joins TRBV9 and TRBJ2-1, with a possible D match to TRBD1 (5 bases). From germline, CDR1 is SGDLS and CDR2 YYNGEE. Between the trimmed V and J ends, which lost 0 bases and 7 bases, there was a span of 11 bases. CDR3 size: 14 residues.

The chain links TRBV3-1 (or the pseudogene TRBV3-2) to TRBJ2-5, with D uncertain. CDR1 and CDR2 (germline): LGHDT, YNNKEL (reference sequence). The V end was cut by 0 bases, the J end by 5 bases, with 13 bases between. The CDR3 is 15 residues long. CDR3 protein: CASSQEVERAETQYF. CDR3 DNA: TGTGCCAGCAGCCAAGAGGTCGAGCGTGCGGAGACCCAGTACTTC.

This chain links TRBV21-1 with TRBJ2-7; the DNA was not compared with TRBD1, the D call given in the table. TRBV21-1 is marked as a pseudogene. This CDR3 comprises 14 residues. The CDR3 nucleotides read TGTGCCAGCAGCAAGGGGAAGGCTGAGACGTGGGGGCCCGTC. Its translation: CASSKGKAETWGPV.